This T cell receptor beta chain stems from a study of cytomegalovirus exposure and HLA in healthy donors (dated by TCRdb to between 2016 and 2019). In terms of the full investigation: An earlier analysis of some 600 of the donors reported under 300 Gb of sequence data and 95 million to 120 million unique TCR beta sequences obtained from some 170 million T cells. To predict cytomegalovirus infection status, the study combined high-throughput TCR immunosequencing, statistical association of individual TCRs with disease status, and machine learning. A later genetic analysis used genome-wide SNP genotypes for about three fifths of the 666 donors, treating that subset as a discovery cohort. To decide whether each TCR beta V gene segment behaved as functional or pseudogenic, an earlier analysis of some 600 of the donors relied on high-throughput TCR beta sequencing. On average, roughly 250,000 unique TCR beta nucleotide sequences were sequenced per donor among about 400 genotyped donors of the cohort, with around 19% of those sequences being non-productive. Of the 300 to 500 genotyped donors, 81% were placed in the genetic ancestry cluster associated with self-reported Caucasian donors. An early release that covered fewer than 750 HLA-typed donors contained approximately 290 gigabases of sequencing data and tens of millions of unique TCR sequences. In the later analysis, no new phenotypic data were used to find candidate immune exposures; instead, reliance was placed on TCR beta sequences and their occurrence across donors. The study was designed to test whether signatures of past pathogen exposure could be identified by cataloging public T cell receptors. Besides the first cohort of 500 to 700 subjects, a separate validation cohort made up of 90 to 150 different subjects was used. A later analysis re-examined previously published TCR beta repertoires from roughly 720 donors and added high-resolution HLA genotyping to investigate patterns of TCR occurrence. HLA typing included class I and class II loci at four-digit resolution. The T cell repertoires of some 700 subjects were profiled by immunosequencing and related to cytomegalovirus serostatus. Donor age, sex, ethnicity and CMV serostatus were compiled alongside the repertoire data. The number of typed donors differed by locus: roughly 620-630 for A, B, C, DRB1 and DQB1; approximately 520 for DQA1; 606 for DPA1; and 400 to 480 for DPB1. Four or five DR-DQ haplotypes were treated as single units for association and clustering because of strong linkage in the cohort. All discovery cohort repertoires had been generated on a single sequencing platform.

The library was made by the immunoSEQ multiplex PCR assay. A mixture of 60 forward primers for TCR Vbeta segments and 13 reverse primers for TCR Jbeta segments was used in the multiplex PCR. The CDR3 region of rearranged TCR beta genes was amplified from genomic DNA with a multiplex PCR assay. The amplified TCR beta libraries were sequenced on the Illumina HiSeq System as 87-base-pair reads. Per the original workflow: A later analysis tallied approximately 87 million unique TCR beta chains across the 610 or so repertoires, and roughly 11 million of those chains were shared by two or more donors. To remove PCR and sequencing errors, raw reads were error-corrected and collapsed into unique sequences using a nearest-neighbor algorithm that merged closely related sequences. V, D and J gene segments were assigned by aligning CDR3 sequences to IMGT reference sequences. For a sequence to be retained, a match of at least six nucleotides to both a V gene segment and a J gene segment was required. Rearrangements were classified as productive when the CDR3 lacked stop codons and remained in frame with V and J, and all other rearrangements were classified as non-productive. CDR3 was defined according to IMGT convention as the region running from the second conserved V-encoded cysteine to the conserved J-encoded phenylalanine. In an earlier analysis of 587 of the donors, sequences lacking an unambiguous match to a single V gene segment were excluded. In an earlier analysis of a few hundred of the donors, V segments were called functional above 56.7% productive rearrangements and were called segregating when the between-donor standard deviation exceeded 5%. A statistical classification framework was developed to diagnose cytomegalovirus status using the catalog of TCR beta chain sequences. In a later analysis, TCR nucleotide sequences were compared against IMGT/GENE-DB human TR gene sequences so that V and J genes could be assigned. In a later analysis, CDR3 sequences and most-parsimonious VDJ recombination scenarios were assigned using the TCRdist pipeline. In a later analysis, each TCR beta chain was defined by its CDR3 amino acid sequence together with its V-gene family, and reads without a unique V-gene family were excluded. In a later analysis, fewer than 650 highly shared, low-generation-probability nucleotide sequences were removed to address suspected cross-contamination and a sequencing artifact. For each public chain, a later analysis derived a clonal expansion index from normalized ranks of inferred template counts within each repertoire. In a later analysis, generation probabilities were computed using a VDJ recombination model fitted to out-of-frame rearrangements, and the results were checked against IGoR. In a later analysis, TCR-TCR, TCR-HLA and TCR-CMV co-occurrence was scored with hypergeometric tests, and a repertoire-size bias correction was applied to TCR pairs. To estimate false discovery rates, a later analysis permuted the HLA or CMV assignments 20 times. In a later analysis, co-occurring TCRs were grouped using DBSCAN, and TCRdist sequence similarity was added for clustering within HLA-allele-positive subsets. For co-occurrence clustering, repertoires with fewer than 30,000 or more than 120,000 public chains were excluded, along with roughly 5 repertoires with anomalous nucleotide sharing. Entries here come from immuneACCESS through TCRdb and include only in-frame sequences with V and J called. Some clones fail to appear in such tables; in the studies checked, an unresolved V gene covers under half of the shortfall, and the cause of the remainder is unknown. The V and J calls and clone size were taken over from that table, and D and trimming were inferred from the DNA. The sample yields 110,000 to 150,000 clones; 65% to 75% were counted once. Of the sample, about 4.7% is held by the ten largest clones.

Taken from the germline V gene, the CDR1 and CDR2 loops are SGHTA and FQGTGA. Including the terminal cysteine and phenylalanine, the CDR3 comprises 13 residues. The kept DNA is CDR3 alone, 39 bases in frame from the first base. V is cut back by 4 bases and J by 9 bases, with 5 bases in the junction unmatched. In total, about 650 healthy bone marrow donors made up the cohort. All cohort members were sampled while nominally healthy, although unrecorded immune exposures were likely present. The donor tested CMV seronegative and was one of the 352 seronegative cohort members. A peripheral blood sample was provided by each donor, and peripheral blood mononuclear cells were used for TCR beta sequencing. Genomic DNA was extracted from the blood cell samples with the Qiagen DNeasy Blood Extraction Kit. About this clone itself: The clone's antigen remains unknown. Base qualities were left out, and no much larger clone turns up one base away.

General study outcomes and caveats: Cytomegalovirus status was reported to be diagnosed by the classifier with high specificity and sensitivity in both the original and validation cohorts. A later analysis found that most CMV-associated TCR beta chains appeared HLA-restricted, with HLA associations seemingly driven largely by CMV exposure. In this cohort, only TCR beta chains were sequenced, and detectable features were limited by the absence of alpha or paired-chain data. The 87-base-pair reads could not distinguish some IMGT-functional V segments, including TRBV6-2 and TRBV6-3, so those segments were excluded. The study listed around 160 TCR beta chains as associated with cytomegalovirus. A later analysis found that HLA-associated TCR beta chains were more clonally expanded and had lower generation probabilities than equally common non-associated chains. In a later analysis, the rate of TCR association differed among HLA loci, with DRB1 alleles having the most associated TCRs and HLA-C alleles having the fewest. In an earlier analysis of roughly 500 of the donors, most TCR beta V segments appeared in productive rearrangements about 90% or about 30% of the time, broadly matching IMGT annotations. Across donors, most TCR sequences were observed very rarely, whereas some public TCRs were present in many individuals. Several of the top co-occurrence clusters appeared to be linked to parvovirus B19, influenza, CMV and Epstein-Barr virus, according to a later analysis. Specific HLA alleles were associated with 18,000 or so TCR beta sequences at a false discovery rate of 0.05 in a later analysis. In vitro tests confirmed that a few of the cytomegalovirus-associated TCR beta chains recognize cytomegalovirus antigens. Because HLA typing was missing for some donors at each locus, association tests included only the typed subset. The authors suggested that the approach could potentially be extended to other disease states and immunological phenotypes. About 17 rarely observed V segments, including chromosome 9 orphons, were excluded from the earlier analysis of 550 to 700 of the donors because counts were too low. V-gene and J-gene trimming of TCR beta chains was associated with a missense DCLRE1C variant in a later genetic analysis, and the association was replicated in an independent cohort. Linkage disequilibrium might explain the correlated functional status among segregating V segments, but an unknown experimental factor could not be ruled out. Presence/absence analyses assumed roughly uniform sequencing depth across donors, an assumption that may not hold. A group of highly shared sequence variants was considered likely to be a technical artifact of the sequencing pipeline. A further reported finding was that TCR beta sequences accurately predicted the HLA-A and HLA-B alleles for most subjects in the first cohort. When HLA alleles, especially DR and DQ, strongly co-occurred, attributing TCR associations to individual alleles was difficult. Compared with the approximately 670-donor mean, donors in an Asian-associated ancestry cluster had fewer N-insertions in productive TCRs, according to a later genetic analysis. CMV serostatus was the only immune exposure information available for the cohort.

The TCR comes from a man aged 55 to 70 in good health and CMV-seronegative. Sequences were obtained from PBMCs. This chain joins TRBV7-3 to TRBJ2-1; the junction holds 8 bases that match TRBD2. The CDR3 protein is CASSSGLAAEQFF. The DNA reads TGTGCCAGCAGCTCTGGACTAGCAGCTGAGCAGTTCTTC. Here the CDR3 is joined to the reference TRBV7-3 and TRBJ2-1 genes, and the full variable domain is: GAGVSQTPSNKVTEKGKYVELRCDPISGHTALYWYRQSLGQGPEFLIYFQGTGAADDSGLPNDRFFAVRPEGSVSTLKIQRTERGDSAVYLCASSSGLAAEQFFGPGTRLTVL.